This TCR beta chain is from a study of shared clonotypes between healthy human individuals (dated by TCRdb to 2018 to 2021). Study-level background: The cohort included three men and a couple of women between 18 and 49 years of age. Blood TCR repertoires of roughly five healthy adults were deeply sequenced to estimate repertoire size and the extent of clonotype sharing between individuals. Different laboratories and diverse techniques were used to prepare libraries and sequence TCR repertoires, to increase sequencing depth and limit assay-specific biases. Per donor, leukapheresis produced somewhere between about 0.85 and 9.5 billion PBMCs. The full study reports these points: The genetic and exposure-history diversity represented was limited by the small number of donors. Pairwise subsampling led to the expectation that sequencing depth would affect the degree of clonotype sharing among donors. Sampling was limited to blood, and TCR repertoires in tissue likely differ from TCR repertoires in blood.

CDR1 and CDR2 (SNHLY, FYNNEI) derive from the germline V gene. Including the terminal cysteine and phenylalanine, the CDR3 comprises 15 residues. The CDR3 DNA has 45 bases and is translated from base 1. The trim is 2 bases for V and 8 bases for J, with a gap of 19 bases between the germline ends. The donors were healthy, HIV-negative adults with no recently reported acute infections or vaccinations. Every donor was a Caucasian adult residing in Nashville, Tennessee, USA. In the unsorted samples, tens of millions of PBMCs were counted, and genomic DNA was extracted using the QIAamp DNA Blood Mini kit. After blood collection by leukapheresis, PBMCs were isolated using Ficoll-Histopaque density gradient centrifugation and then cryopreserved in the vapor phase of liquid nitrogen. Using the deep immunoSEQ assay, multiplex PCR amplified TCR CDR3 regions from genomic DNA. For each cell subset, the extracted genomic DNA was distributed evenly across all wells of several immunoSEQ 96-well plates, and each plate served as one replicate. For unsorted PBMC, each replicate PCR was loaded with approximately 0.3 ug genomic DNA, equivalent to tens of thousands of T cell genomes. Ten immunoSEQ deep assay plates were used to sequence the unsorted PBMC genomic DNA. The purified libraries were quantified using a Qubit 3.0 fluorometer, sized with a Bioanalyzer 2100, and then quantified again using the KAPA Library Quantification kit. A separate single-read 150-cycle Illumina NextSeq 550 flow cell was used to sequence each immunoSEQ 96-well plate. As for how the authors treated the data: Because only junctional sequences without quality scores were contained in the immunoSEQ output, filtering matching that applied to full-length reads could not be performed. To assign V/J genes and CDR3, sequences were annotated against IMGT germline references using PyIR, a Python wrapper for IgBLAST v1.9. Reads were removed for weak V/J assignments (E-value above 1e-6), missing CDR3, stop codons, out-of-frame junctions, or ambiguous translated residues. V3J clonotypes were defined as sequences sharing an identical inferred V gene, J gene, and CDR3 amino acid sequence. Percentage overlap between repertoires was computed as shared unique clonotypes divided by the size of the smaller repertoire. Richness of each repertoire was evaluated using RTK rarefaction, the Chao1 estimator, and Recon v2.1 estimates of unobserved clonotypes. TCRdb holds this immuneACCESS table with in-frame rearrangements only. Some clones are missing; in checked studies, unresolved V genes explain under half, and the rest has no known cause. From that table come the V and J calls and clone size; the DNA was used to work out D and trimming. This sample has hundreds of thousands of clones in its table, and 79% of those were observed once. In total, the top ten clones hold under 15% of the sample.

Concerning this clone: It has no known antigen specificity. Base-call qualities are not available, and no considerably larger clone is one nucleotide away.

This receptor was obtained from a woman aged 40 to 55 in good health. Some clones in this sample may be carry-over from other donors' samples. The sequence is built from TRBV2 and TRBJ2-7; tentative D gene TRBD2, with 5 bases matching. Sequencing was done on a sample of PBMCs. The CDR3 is CASSEPSGMSRKQYF. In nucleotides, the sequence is TGTGCCAGCAGTGAACCCAGCGGAATGTCTAGGAAGCAGTACTTC.